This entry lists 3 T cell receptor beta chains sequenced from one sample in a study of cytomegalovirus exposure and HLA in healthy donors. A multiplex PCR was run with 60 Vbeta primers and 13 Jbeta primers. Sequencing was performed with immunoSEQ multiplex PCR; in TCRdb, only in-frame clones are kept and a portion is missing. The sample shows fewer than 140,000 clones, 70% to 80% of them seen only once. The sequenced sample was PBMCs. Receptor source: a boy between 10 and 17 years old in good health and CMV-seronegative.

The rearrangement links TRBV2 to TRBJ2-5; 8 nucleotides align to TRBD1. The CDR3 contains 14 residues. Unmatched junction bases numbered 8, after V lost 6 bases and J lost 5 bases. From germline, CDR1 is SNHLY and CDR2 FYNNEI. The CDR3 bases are TGTGCCAGCAGCCAAGACAGGGGCGGGGAGACCCAGTACTTC. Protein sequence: CASSQDRGGETQYF.

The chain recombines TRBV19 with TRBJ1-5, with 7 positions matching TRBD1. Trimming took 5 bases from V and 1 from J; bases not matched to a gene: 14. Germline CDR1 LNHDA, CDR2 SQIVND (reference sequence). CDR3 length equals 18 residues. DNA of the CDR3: TGTGCCAGTAGTGTAAGGGGGCGGTGGGGACTCAGCAATCAGCCCCAGCATTTT. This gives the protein CASSVRGRWGLSNQPQHF.

The CDR3 spells CASSSILLGQPTSHYGYTF. CDR3 sequence (DNA): TGTGCCAGCAGCTCGATTCTATTAGGACAGCCTACTAGTCACTATGGCTACACCTTC. The chain employs TRBV7-2 and TRBJ1-2, with D perhaps matching TRBD1 (6 bases). The CDR3 runs 19 residues. Trimming removed 4 bases at V and 3 bases at J, with 27 bases between. Germline CDR1 is SGHTA and CDR2 is FQGNSA.